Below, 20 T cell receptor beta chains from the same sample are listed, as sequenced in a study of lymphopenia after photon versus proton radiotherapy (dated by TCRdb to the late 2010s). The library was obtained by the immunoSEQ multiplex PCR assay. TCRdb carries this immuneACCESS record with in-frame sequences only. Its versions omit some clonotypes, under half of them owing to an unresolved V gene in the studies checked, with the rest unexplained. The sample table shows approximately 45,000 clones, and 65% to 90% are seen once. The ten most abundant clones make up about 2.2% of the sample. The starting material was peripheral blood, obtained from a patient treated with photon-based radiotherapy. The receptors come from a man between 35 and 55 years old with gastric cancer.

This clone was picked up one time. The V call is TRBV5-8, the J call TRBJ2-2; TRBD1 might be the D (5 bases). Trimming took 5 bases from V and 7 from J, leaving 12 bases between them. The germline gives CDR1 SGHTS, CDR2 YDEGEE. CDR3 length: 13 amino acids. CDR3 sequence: CASSIGANGELFF. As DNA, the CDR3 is TGTGCCAGCAGTATAGGGGCCAACGGGGAGCTGTTTTTT.

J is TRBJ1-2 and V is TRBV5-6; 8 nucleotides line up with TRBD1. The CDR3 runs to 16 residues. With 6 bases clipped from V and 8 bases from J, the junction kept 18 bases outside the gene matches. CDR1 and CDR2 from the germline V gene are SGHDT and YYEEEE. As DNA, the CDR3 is TGTGCCAGCAACCCGACCGGATCGGGACAGGTTACGGGCTACACCTTC. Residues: CASNPTGSGQVTGYTF.

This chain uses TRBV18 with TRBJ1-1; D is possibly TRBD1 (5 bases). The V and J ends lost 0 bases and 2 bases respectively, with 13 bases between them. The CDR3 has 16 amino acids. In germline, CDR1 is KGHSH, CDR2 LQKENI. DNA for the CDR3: TGTGCCAGCTCACCACCGCCGGGGGTCCCTAACACTGAAGCTTTCTTT. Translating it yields CASSPPPGVPNTEAFF.

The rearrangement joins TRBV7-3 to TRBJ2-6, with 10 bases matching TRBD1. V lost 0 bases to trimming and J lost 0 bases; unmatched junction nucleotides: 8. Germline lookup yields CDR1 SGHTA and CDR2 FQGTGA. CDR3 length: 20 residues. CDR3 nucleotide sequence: TGTGCCAGCAGCTTAACTCTCCCGGGACAGGGGTTCTCTGGGGCCAACGTCCTGACTTTC. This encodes CASSLTLPGQGFSGANVLTF. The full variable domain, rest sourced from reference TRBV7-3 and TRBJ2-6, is GAGVSQTPSNKVTEKGKYVELRCDPISGHTALYWYRQSLGQGPEFLIYFQGTGAADDSGLPNDRFFAVRPEGSVSTLKIQRTERGDSAVYLCASSLTLPGQGFSGANVLTFGAGSRLTVL.

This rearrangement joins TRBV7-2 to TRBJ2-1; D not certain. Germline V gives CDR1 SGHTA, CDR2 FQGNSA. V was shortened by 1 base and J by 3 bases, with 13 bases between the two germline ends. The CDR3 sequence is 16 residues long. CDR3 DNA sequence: TGTGCCAGCAGCTTAGTTGGTGCCCCGGGCTACAATGAGCAGTTCTTC. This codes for CASSLVGAPGYNEQFF.

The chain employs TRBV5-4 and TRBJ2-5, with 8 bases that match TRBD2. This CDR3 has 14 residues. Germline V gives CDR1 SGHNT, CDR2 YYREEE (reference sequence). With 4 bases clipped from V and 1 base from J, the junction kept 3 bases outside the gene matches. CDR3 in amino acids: CASSERGSQETQYF. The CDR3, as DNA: TGTGCCAGCAGCGAGCGGGGGAGCCAAGAGACCCAGTACTTC.

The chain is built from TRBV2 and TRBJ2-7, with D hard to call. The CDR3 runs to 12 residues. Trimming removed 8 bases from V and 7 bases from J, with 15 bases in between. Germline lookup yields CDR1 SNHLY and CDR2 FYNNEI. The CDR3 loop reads CASDGGGWEQYF. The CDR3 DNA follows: TGTGCCAGCGATGGTGGTGGTTGGGAGCAGTACTTC.

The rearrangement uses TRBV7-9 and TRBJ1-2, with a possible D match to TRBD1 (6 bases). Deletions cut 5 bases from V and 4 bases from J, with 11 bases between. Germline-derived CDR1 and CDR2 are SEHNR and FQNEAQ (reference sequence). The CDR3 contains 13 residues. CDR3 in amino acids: CASSPTDSYGYTF. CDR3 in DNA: TGTGCCAGCAGCCCCACGGACAGCTATGGCTACACCTTC.

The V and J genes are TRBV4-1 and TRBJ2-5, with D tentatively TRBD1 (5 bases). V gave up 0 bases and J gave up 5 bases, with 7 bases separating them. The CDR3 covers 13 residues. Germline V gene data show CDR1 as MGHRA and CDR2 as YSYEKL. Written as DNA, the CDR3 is TGCGCCAGCAGCCAAGAGGGGCGGGAGACCCAGTACTTC. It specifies CASSQEGRETQYF.

This chain's CDR3 is CAWSRGRESYNSPLHF. CDR3 coding DNA: TGTGCCTGGAGTCGGGGCAGGGAATCCTATAATTCACCCCTCCACTTT. The chain recombines TRBV30 with TRBJ1-6; D may be TRBD1 (5 bases). Germline assignment: CDR1 GTSNPN and CDR2 SVGIG (reference sequence). CDR3 length equals 16 residues. V lost 2 bases, J lost 1 base, and 12 bases lay in between.

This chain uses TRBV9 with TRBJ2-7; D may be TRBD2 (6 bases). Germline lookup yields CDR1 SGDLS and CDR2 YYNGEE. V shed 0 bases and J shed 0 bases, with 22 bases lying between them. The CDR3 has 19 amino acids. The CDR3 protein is CASSVGRPLGGKGSYEQYF. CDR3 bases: TGTGCCAGCAGCGTAGGAAGGCCCCTGGGGGGTAAAGGCTCCTACGAGCAGTACTTC.

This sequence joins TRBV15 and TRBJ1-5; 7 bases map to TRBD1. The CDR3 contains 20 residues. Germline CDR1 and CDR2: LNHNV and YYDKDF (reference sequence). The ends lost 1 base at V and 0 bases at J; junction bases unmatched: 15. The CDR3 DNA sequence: TGTGCCACCAGCAGAGCAGACAGGGTATGGCCTAGGGATAGCAATCAGCCCCAGCATTTT. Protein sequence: CATSRADRVWPRDSNQPQHF.

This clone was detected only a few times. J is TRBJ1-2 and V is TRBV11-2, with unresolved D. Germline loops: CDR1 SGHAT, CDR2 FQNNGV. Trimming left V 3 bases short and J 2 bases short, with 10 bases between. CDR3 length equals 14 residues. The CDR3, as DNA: TGTGCCAGCAGCTTCCGGACGGGAAACTATGGCTACACCTTC. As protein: CASSFRTGNYGYTF.

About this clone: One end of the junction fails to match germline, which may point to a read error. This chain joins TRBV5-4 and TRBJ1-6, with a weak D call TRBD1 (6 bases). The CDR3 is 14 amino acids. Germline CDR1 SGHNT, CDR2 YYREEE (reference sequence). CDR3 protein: CASTLGAEDSPLHF. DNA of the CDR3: TGTGCCAGCACCTTGGGGGCCGAAGATTCACCCCTCCACTTT.

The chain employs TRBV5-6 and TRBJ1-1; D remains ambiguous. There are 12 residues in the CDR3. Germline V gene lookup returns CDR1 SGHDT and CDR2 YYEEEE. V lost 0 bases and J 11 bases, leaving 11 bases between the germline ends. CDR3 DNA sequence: TGTGCCAGCAGCTTGGCGGGATCCTTGGCTTTCTTT. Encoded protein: CASSLAGSLAFF.

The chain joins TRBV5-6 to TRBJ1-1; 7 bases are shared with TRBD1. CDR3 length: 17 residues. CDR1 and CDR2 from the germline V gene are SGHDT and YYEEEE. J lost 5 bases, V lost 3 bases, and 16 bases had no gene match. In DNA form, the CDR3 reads TGTGCCAGCAGCTCAAAGACAGGGACCAGTCAGCGGACTGAAGCTTTCTTT. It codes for CASSSKTGTSQRTEAFF.

CDR3 sequence (DNA): TGTGCCAGCTCACCGGTCAATTCTAACTATGGCTACACCTTC. It encodes CASSPVNSNYGYTF. The chain joins TRBV18 to TRBJ1-2, with D unresolved. This CDR3 comprises 14 residues. Germline V gives CDR1 KGHSH, CDR2 LQKENI. Trimming removed 3 bases at V and 0 bases at J, with 8 bases between.

This CDR3 reads CASRLGTGVFQPQHF. DNA of the CDR3: TGTGCCAGCAGACTAGGGACAGGGGTGTTTCAGCCCCAGCATTTT. The chain joins TRBV6-6 to TRBJ1-5; TRBD1 agrees at 10 bases. After removal of 6 bases from V and 6 bases from J, the junction contained 8 bases not matched to a gene. The CDR3 sequence is 15 residues long. Germline V gene sequence: CDR1 MNHNY, CDR2 SVGAGI (reference sequence).

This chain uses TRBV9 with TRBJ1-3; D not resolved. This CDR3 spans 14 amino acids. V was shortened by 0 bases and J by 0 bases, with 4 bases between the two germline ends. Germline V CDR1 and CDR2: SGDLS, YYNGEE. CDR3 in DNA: TGTGCCAGCAGCGTAGAGAGCTCTGGAAACACCATATATTTT. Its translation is CASSVESSGNTIYF. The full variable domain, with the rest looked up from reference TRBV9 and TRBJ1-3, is DSGVTQTPKHLITATGQRVTLRCSPRSGDLSVYWYQQSLDQGLQFLIQYYNGEERAKGNILERFSAQQFPDLHSELNLSSLELGDSALYFCASSVESSGNTIYFGEGSWLTVV.

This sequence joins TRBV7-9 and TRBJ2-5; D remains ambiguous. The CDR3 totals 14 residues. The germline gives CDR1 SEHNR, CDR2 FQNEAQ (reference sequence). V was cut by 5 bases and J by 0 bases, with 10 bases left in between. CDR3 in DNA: TGTGCCAGCAGCCCGGAGATGTACCAAGAGACCCAGTACTTC. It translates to CASSPEMYQETQYF.